This T cell receptor (beta chain) is drawn from a study of T cell repertoires in cytomegalovirus infection. The CDR3 totals 12 residues. The V segment lost 5 bases and the J segment 8 bases; nucleotides outside the gene matches: 5. Germline V gives CDR1 SEHNR, CDR2 FQNEAQ (reference sequence). TCRdb independently ran MiXCR on the reads; one entry per CDR3 protein. Found here are about 770,000 distinct CDR3 sequences, roughly 29% of them singletons; the top ten hold around 13%. This clonotype was detected a few times. Its antigen is not identified. Source: cultured CD8+ T cells from PBMCs, taken from culture after CMV antigen stimulation. This rearrangement joins TRBV7-9 to TRBJ1-2; 7 nucleotides agree with TRBD1. This clonotype was obtained from a human donor in good health (CMV status not recorded). Some clones in this sample may be carry-over from other donors' samples. CDR3 nucleotide sequence: TGTGCCAGCAGCAAGGGGGCGCGAGGCTACACCTTC. Encoded protein: CASSKGARGYTF. The complete variable domain, with remaining parts taken from reference TRBV7-9 and TRBJ1-2, reads DTGVSQNPRHKITKRGQNVTFRCDPISEHNRLYWYRQTLGQGPEFLTYFQNEAQLEKSRLLSDRFSAERPKGSFSTLEIQRTEQGDSAMYLCASSKGARGYTFGSGTRLTVV.